Below, 29 T cell receptor beta chains from the same sample are listed, as sequenced in a study of blood T cells in healthy people across ages. The use of a sample-barcoded 5' primer and a J-beta primer mix characterized a second PCR of about 7 to 12 cycles. Each CDR3 protein is one row after TCRdb ran MiXCR on the 5' RACE reads. The profile shows around 780,000 distinct CDR3 sequences, approximately 24% of them singletons. The same data also contributed to another study, on T cells of mothers and their children.

Sequences were obtained from blood. These receptor sequences come from a boy aged 5-17 years in good health.

The chain links TRBV12-3 or TRBV12-4 to TRBJ1-1; D uncertain. Trimming took off 5 bases at V and 1 base at J, with 17 bases between the two ends. The CDR3 is 16 amino acids. In nucleotides, the CDR3 is TGTGCCAGCAGTCCACTTAGGGAGGTCAGGAACACTGAAGCTTTCTTT. It translates to CASSPLREVRNTEAFF.

This clonotype was picked up many times. The chain links TRBV29-1 to TRBJ2-5, with TRBD1 as a possible D gene (6 bases). Trimming left V 7 bases short and J 1 base short, with 13 bases between. CDR1 SQVTM and CDR2 ANQGSEA come from the germline V gene. The CDR3 runs to 13 residues. This CDR3 is CSAPDSFQETQYF. The CDR3 DNA reads TGCAGCGCCCCGGACAGTTTCCAAGAGACCCAGTACTTC.

This clonotype was detected only a few times. The chain recombines TRBV5-4 with TRBJ2-1; 8 bases match TRBD2. V lost 0 bases and J lost 2; bases outside the gene matches: 7. This CDR3 comprises 17 residues. In germline, CDR1 is SGHNT, CDR2 YYREEE (reference sequence). The CDR3 DNA sequence: TGTGCCAGCAGCTTGGGGTGGGGCGGGGGGACCTACAATGAGCAGTTCTTC. Amino acid sequence: CASSLGWGGGTYNEQFF.

V usage is TRBV9 and J usage is TRBJ2-3, with no clear D. Germline loops: CDR1 SGDLS, CDR2 YYNGEE. V lost 2 bases, J lost 1 base, and 11 bases lay in between. This CDR3 has 15 amino acids. This chain's CDR3 is CASSVGSYGTDTQYF. CDR3 coding DNA: TGTGCCAGCAGCGTTGGGTCTTATGGCACAGATACGCAGTATTTT.

This clonotype was counted a few times. V and J are TRBV20-1 and TRBJ1-4, with a tentative D call TRBD1 (5 bases). Trimming shortened V by 0 bases and J by 5 bases, and 13 bases separated the two germline ends. The CDR3 runs 15 residues. The germline V gene encodes CDR1 DFQATT and CDR2 SNEGSKA (reference sequence). The CDR3 region is CSARDLRGLNEKLFF. CDR3 nucleotides: TGCAGTGCTAGAGATCTCCGGGGACTAAATGAAAAACTGTTTTTT.

This clonotype was seen a few times. The chain joins TRBV29-1 to TRBJ2-1; 8 bases agree with TRBD2. CDR3 size: 14 residues. CDR1 is SQVTM, CDR2 ANQGSEA, per germline. V shed 6 bases and J 8 bases; nucleotides not matched to a gene: 12. CDR3 coding DNA: TGCAGCGTGGGAAGGTCGACAGCGGGGGATGAGCAGTTCTTC. Protein: CSVGRSTAGDEQFF.

This chain links TRBV29-1 with TRBJ2-3; 8 positions match TRBD2. CDR1 and CDR2 (germline): SQVTM, ANQGSEA. This CDR3 has 16 amino acids. The V segment lost 4 bases and the J segment 1 base; nucleotides outside the gene matches: 10. This CDR3 is CSVGTSGGAGTDTQYF. As DNA, the CDR3 is TGCAGCGTTGGAACATCGGGGGGGGCTGGCACAGATACGCAGTATTTT.

The CDR3 spells CASSLGTSGRDEQFF. In DNA form, the CDR3 reads TGTGCCAGCAGCCTTGGGACTAGCGGGAGGGATGAGCAGTTCTTC. The chain links TRBV6-2 or TRBV6-3 to TRBJ2-1, with 16 bases matching TRBD2. Trimming cost V 6 bases and J 8 bases; bases outside gene matches: 4. CDR1 and CDR2 (germline): MNHEY, SVGEGT. The CDR3 contains 15 residues.

This chain links TRBV6-5 with TRBJ1-2; D is ambiguous. The V gene lost 7 bases and the J gene lost 8 bases, with 11 bases spanning the gap. CDR1 is MNHEY and CDR2 is SVGAGI in the germline V gene. This CDR3 contains 11 residues. The CDR3 loop reads CASIASRGYTF. CDR3 DNA sequence: TGTGCCAGCATCGCCTCGAGAGGCTACACCTTC.

Only a few counts were recorded for this clonotype. The V and J genes are TRBV5-1 and TRBJ2-5; 8 bases map to TRBD2. The junction had 3 bases not matched to a gene; V was cut back by 4 bases and J by 4 bases. This CDR3 has 13 amino acids. Per the germline V gene, CDR1 is SGHRS and CDR2 is YFSETQ. The CDR3 nucleotides are TGCGCCAGCAGCCATCTAGCGGGAGAGACCCAGTACTTC. Protein product: CASSHLAGETQYF.

To note about this clonotype: Sequence at one end of the junction differs from germline and may be a read error. This sequence joins TRBV2 and TRBJ2-7, with D tentatively TRBD1 or TRBD2 (6 bases each). Per germline, CDR1 SNHLY and CDR2 FYNNEI. There are 13 residues in the CDR3. This CDR3 is CAVHGGPQGEQYF. The DNA of the CDR3 is TGCGCCGTCCATGGGGGGCCTCAGGGCGAGCAGTACTTC.

J is TRBJ2-5 and V is TRBV12-3 or TRBV12-4, with TRBD2 identical over 10 bases. V lost 5 bases, J lost 4 bases, and 7 bases stayed unmatched. CDR3 length: 15 residues. The CDR3 DNA is TGTGCCAGCAGTGAAAATAGCGGGGGGTTAGAGACCCAGTACTTC. It translates to CASSENSGGLETQYF.

Turning to this clonotype: A read error may produce the germline difference seen at one junction end. V and J are TRBV10-3 and TRBJ1-4, with D tentatively TRBD1 (5 bases). The CDR3 contains 14 residues. Germline CDR1 ENHRY, CDR2 SYGVKD. CDR3 sequence (DNA): TGTGTCATCAGTTTCGACAGAGATAATGAAAAACTGTTTTTT. This translates into CVISFDRDNEKLFF.

There are a few counts of this clonotype. CDR3 region: CASSRPTRLAKNIQYF. In DNA, the CDR3 is TGTGCCAGCAGCAGACCCACTAGGCTAGCCAAAAACATTCAGTACTTC. The J gene is TRBJ2-4, the V gene TRBV11-2, with D possibly matching TRBD2 (5 bases). CDR3 length equals 16 residues. Deletions cut 5 bases from V and 0 bases from J, with 14 bases between. Germline CDR1 is SGHAT and CDR2 is FQNNGV.

This clonotype showed up just a few times. CDR3 protein: CASSQDTRDIQYF. The DNA of the CDR3 is TGTGCCAGCAGCCAAGATACCAGGGACATTCAGTACTTC. V gene TRBV3-1 combines with J gene TRBJ2-4, with D perhaps matching TRBD1 (5 bases). Germline V gives CDR1 LGHDT, CDR2 YNNKEL (reference sequence). With 0 bases removed from V and 8 bases from J, the gap between germline ends came to 8 bases. CDR3 length: 13 amino acids.

This clonotype was recorded a few times. The chain recombines TRBV7-9 with TRBJ2-7, with D maybe TRBD1 (5 bases). In germline, CDR1 is SEHNR, CDR2 FQNEAQ (reference sequence). V shed 2 bases and J shed 0 bases, with 8 bases lying between them. This CDR3 spans 14 amino acids. CDR3 nucleotide sequence: TGTGCCAGCAGCTTATATGACAGCTCCTACGAGCAGTACTTC. Translated: CASSLYDSSYEQYF.

The chain employs TRBV7-9 and TRBJ2-3; TRBD2 aligns across 7 bases. This CDR3 contains 16 residues. Germline V CDR1 and CDR2: SEHNR, FQNEAQ (reference sequence). After removal of 5 bases from V and 5 bases from J, the junction contained 13 bases not matched to a gene. CDR3 sequence (DNA): TGTGCCAGCAGCGATGCGAGCGGGAACCCACAAGATACGCAGTATTTT. This gives the protein CASSDASGNPQDTQYF. Filled out from reference TRBV7-9 and TRBJ2-3, the complete variable domain reads DTGVSQNPRHKITKRGQNVTFRCDPISEHNRLYWYRQTLGQGPEFLTYFQNEAQLEKSRLLSDRFSAERPKGSFSTLEIQRTEQGDSAMYLCASSDASGNPQDTQYFGPGTRLTVL.

This clonotype was observed many times. The chain combines TRBV12-3 or TRBV12-4 with TRBJ1-2; 7 nucleotides align to TRBD1. The CDR3 has 13 amino acids. Trimming took 4 bases from V and 3 from J; bases not matched to a gene: 2. The CDR3 region has the DNA TGTGCCAGCAGTTCCGGGACAGACTATGGCTACACCTTC. Translating gives CASSSGTDYGYTF.

The gene calls are TRBV20-1 and TRBJ2-7; either TRBD1 or TRBD2 may supply D (7 bases each). This CDR3 is 14 amino acids long. Germline V gene sequence: CDR1 DFQATT, CDR2 SNEGSKA (reference sequence). Trimming took 6 bases from V and 3 from J, leaving 18 bases between them. For the CDR3, the DNA is TGCAGTGCCTACAGACAGGGAGGGCTCTACGAGCAGTACTTC. Its translation is CSAYRQGGLYEQYF.

This clonotype has more than one count but fewer than ten. The chain uses TRBV5-1 and TRBJ1-6; no definite D call. Germline lookup yields CDR1 SGHRS and CDR2 YFSETQ. The CDR3 is 13 residues long. Trimming shortened V by 0 bases and J by 8 bases, and 6 bases separated the two germline ends. The CDR3 region is CASSLGTDSPLHF. CDR3 nucleotides: TGCGCCAGCAGCTTGGGGACCGATTCACCCCTCCACTTT.

V usage is TRBV9 and J usage is TRBJ2-5; D unresolved. Trimming stripped 4 bases from V and 2 bases from J, with 12 bases between. Looked up from germline, CDR1 is SGDLS and CDR2 is YYNGEE. The CDR3 runs to 14 residues. CDR3 in amino acids: CASSRAARQETQYF. CDR3 in DNA: TGTGCCAGCAGCCGGGCCGCTCGACAAGAGACCCAGTACTTC.

The chain recombines TRBV18 with TRBJ2-7, with 10 bases fitting TRBD1. CDR1 is KGHSH and CDR2 is LQKENI in the germline V gene. V was pared by 8 bases and J by 0 bases, with 7 bases of the junction left unmatched. This CDR3 has 15 residues. The CDR3 nucleotides are TGTGCCAGCGGACCAGGGACAGGGGTCTCCTACGAGCAGTACTTC. Translated, it gives CASGPGTGVSYEQYF. Looking up the rest from reference TRBV18 and TRBJ2-7 gives the full variable domain: NAGVMQNPRHLVRRRGQEARLRCSPMKGHSHVYWYRQLPEEGLKFMVYLQKENIIDESGMPKERFSAEFPKEGPSILRIQQVVRGDSAAYFCASGPGTGVSYEQYFGPGTRLTVT.

This clonotype turned up a few times. The V gene is TRBV27, the J gene TRBJ2-7; D perhaps matches TRBD1 (7 bases). Germline V gene lookup returns CDR1 MNHEY and CDR2 SMNVEV (reference sequence). V shed 5 bases and J shed 4 bases, with 18 bases lying between them. This CDR3 spans 15 amino acids. The CDR3 spells CASSPPNRGGYEQYF. CDR3 DNA sequence: TGTGCCAGCAGTCCACCAAACAGGGGAGGATACGAGCAGTACTTC.

The rearrangement uses TRBV4-1 and TRBJ2-6; D gene unclear. The CDR3 consists of 16 residues. Trimming left V 1 base short and J 0 bases short, with 7 bases between. CDR1 is MGHRA and CDR2 is YSYEKL in the germline V gene. The CDR3 DNA follows: TGCGCCAGCAGCCAAGCTATATACTCTGGGGCCAACGTCCTGACTTTC. Protein product: CASSQAIYSGANVLTF.

With regard to this clonotype: The junction departs from germline at one end; a sequencing error may be responsible. The chain couples TRBV10-3 to TRBJ2-5; no definite D call. CDR1 ENHRY and CDR2 SYGVKD come from the germline V gene. This CDR3 region has 13 residues. CDR3 DNA: TGTGGCATCAGTGAATACCCCAGTGTGGCCCAGTACTTC. It yields the protein CGISEYPSVAQYF.

This clonotype came up many times. The chain couples TRBV5-5 to TRBJ2-3; 8 positions match TRBD1. The CDR3 is 15 amino acids. Germline CDR1 reads SGHKS; CDR2 reads YYEKEE (reference sequence). With V trimmed by 4 bases and J by 6 bases, 10 bases remained unmatched. The CDR3 DNA reads as TGTGCCAGCAGCCCCGGGCCAGGGGGCATGGATACGCAGTATTTT. The encoded protein is CASSPGPGGMDTQYF.

The chain is built from TRBV25-1 and TRBJ2-5; 9 nucleotides match TRBD2. The J call is doubtful: the DNA matches TRBJ2-1 better. Germline values: CDR1 MGHDK, CDR2 SYGVNS. The length of the CDR3 is 16 residues. The CDR3: CASSEGGGGVYNEQFF. The CDR3, as DNA: TGTGCCAGCAGTGAAGGGGGCGGGGGGGTCTACAATGAGCAGTTCTTC.

In this sample, this clonotype turned up a few times. The rearrangement links TRBV6-1 to TRBJ2-7, with 10 bases identical to TRBD1. CDR1 is MNHNS, CDR2 SASEGT, per germline. The CDR3 contains 13 residues. With 8 bases clipped from V and 3 bases from J, the junction kept 4 bases outside the gene matches. The CDR3 nucleotides read TGTGCCAGCGAAGGGGACAGGGGCTACGAGCAGTACTTC. This sequence encodes CASEGDRGYEQYF.

The chain has TRBV9 and TRBJ2-3; weak D call: TRBD2 (5 bases). In germline, CDR1 is SGDLS, CDR2 YYNGEE. Trimming removed 3 bases from V and 4 bases from J, with 15 bases in between. The CDR3 spans 15 residues. The CDR3 loop is CASSEWAGAADTQYF. Written as DNA, the CDR3 is TGTGCCAGCAGCGAATGGGCAGGAGCGGCAGATACGCAGTATTTT.